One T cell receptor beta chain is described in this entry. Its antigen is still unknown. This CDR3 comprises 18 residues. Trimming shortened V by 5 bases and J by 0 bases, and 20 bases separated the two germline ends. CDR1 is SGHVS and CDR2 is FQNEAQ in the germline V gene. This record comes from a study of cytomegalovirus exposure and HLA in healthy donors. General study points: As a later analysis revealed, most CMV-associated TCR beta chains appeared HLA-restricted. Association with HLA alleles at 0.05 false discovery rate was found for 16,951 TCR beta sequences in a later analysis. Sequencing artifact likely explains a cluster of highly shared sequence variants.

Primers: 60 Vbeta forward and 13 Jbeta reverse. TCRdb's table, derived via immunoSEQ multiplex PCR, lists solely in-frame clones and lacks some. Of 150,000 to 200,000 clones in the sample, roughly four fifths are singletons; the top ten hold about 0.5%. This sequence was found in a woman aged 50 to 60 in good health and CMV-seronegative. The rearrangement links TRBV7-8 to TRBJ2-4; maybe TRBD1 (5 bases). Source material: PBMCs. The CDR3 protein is CASSQNLTASKAKNIQYF. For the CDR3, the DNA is TGTGCCAGCAGCCAAAACCTGACAGCCTCAAAAGCCAAAAACATTCAGTACTTC.